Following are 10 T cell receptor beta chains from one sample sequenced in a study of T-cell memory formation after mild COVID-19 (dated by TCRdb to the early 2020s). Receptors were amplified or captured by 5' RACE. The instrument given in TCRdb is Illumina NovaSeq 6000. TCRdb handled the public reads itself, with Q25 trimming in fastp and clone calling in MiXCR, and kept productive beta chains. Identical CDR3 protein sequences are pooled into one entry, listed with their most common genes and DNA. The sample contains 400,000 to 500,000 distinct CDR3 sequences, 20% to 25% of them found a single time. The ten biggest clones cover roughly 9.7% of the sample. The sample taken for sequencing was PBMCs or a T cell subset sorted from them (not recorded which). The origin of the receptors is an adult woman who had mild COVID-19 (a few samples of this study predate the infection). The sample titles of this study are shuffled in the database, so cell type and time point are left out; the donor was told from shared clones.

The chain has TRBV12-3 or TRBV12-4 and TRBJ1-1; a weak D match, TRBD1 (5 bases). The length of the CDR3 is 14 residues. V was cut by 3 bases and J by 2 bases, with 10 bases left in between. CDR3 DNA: TGTGCCAGCAGTTTTCCAGGGTTAAACACTGAAGCTTTCTTT. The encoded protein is CASSFPGLNTEAFF.

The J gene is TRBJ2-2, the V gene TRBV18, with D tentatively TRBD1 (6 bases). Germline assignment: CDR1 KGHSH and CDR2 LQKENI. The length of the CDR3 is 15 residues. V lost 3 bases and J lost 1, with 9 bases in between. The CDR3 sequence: CASSPLGQNTGELFF. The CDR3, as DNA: TGTGCCAGCTCACCCCTGGGACAGAACACCGGGGAGCTGTTTTTT.

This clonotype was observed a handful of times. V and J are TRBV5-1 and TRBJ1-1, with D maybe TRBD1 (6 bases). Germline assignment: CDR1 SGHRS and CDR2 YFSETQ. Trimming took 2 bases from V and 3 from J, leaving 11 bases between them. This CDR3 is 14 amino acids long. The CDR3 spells CASSLRQVDTEAFF. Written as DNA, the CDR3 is TGCGCCAGCAGCTTAAGACAGGTCGACACTGAAGCTTTCTTT.

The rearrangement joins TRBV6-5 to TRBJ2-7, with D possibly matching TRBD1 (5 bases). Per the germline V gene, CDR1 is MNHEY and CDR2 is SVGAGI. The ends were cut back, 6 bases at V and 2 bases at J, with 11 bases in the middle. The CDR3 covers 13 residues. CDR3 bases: TGTGCCAGCAGGTTTGAAGGGGCCTACGAGCAGTACTTC. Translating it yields CASRFEGAYEQYF.

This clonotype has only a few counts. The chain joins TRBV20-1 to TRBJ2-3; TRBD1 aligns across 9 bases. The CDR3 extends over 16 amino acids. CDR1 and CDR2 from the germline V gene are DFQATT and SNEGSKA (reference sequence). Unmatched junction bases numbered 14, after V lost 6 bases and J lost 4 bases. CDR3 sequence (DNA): TGCAGTGCCATCAATTACAGGGGGCGCGAGGCAGATACGCAGTATTTT. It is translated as CSAINYRGREADTQYF.

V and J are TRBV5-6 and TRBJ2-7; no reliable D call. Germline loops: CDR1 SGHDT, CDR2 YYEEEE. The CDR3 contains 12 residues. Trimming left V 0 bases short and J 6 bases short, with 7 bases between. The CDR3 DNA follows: TGTGCCAGCAGCTTGGGCCCGGCCGAGCAGTACTTC. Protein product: CASSLGPAEQYF.

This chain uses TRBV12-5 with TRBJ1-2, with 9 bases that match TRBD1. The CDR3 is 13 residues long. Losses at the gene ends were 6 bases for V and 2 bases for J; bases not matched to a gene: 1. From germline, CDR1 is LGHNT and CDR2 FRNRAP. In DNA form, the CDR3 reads TGTGCTAGTGGCACAGGGGGCAACTATGGCTACACCTTC. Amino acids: CASGTGGNYGYTF.

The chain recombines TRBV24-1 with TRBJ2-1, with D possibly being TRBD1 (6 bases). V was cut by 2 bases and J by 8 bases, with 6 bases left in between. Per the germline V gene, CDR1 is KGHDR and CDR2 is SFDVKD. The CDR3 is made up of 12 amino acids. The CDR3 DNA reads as TGTGCCACCAGTGATTACAGGGATGAGCAGTTCTTC. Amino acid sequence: CATSDYRDEQFF.

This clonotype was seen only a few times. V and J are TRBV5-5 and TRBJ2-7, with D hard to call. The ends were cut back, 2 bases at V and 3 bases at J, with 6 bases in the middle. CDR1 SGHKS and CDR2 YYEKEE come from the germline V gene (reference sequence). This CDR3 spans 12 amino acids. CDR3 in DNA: TGTGCCAGCAGCTTTCAGGACTACGAGCAGTACTTC. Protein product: CASSFQDYEQYF.

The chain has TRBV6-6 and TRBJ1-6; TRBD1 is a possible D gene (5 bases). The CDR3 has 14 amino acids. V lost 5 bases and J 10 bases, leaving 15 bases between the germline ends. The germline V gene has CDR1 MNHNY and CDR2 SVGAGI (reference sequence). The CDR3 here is CASSPGGSGSPLHF. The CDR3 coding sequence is TGTGCCAGCAGTCCGGGGGGGTCGGGATCACCCCTCCACTTT.